The 27 T cell receptor beta chains below were found in one sample sequenced in a study of blood T cell repertoires in COVID-19. TCRdb keeps only in-frame clones here, not all; method: immunoSEQ multiplex PCR. The sample has 75,000 to 95,000 clones; 72% are singletons. Sample: peripheral blood. These receptors originate from a woman in her sixties or seventies in a cohort sampled during active or convalescent COVID-19.

CDR3 DNA sequence: TGCAGCGTTGACCCGACAGGAGTGAACACTGAAGCTTTCTTT. Protein sequence: CSVDPTGVNTEAFF. The rearrangement joins TRBV29-1 to TRBJ1-1; perhaps TRBD1 as D (6 bases). In germline, CDR1 is SQVTM, CDR2 ANQGSEA. This CDR3 comprises 14 residues. V gave up 3 bases and J gave up 0 bases, with 11 bases separating them.

V is TRBV6-5 and J is TRBJ1-1; D not resolved. Germline CDR1 MNHEY, CDR2 SVGAGI. Trimming cost V 2 bases and J 5 bases, with 18 bases left between them. The CDR3 contains 16 residues. The CDR3 coding sequence is TGTGCCAGCAGTTACCGTTTGTCCCAAAGAGGGACTGAAGCTTTCTTT. Translating it yields CASSYRLSQRGTEAFF.

The chain recombines TRBV6-6 with TRBJ2-7; perhaps TRBD1 as D (6 bases). The V and J ends lost 2 bases and 3 bases respectively, with 8 bases between them. The germline V gene encodes CDR1 MNHNY and CDR2 SVGAGI (reference sequence). CDR3 size: 13 residues. The CDR3 region is CASSYGTHYEQYF. The CDR3 nucleotides read TGTGCCAGCAGTTACGGGACACACTACGAGCAGTACTTC.

The sample holds a few counts of this clone. The J gene is TRBJ1-5, the V gene TRBV12-3 or TRBV12-4; D is unresolved. The V end lost 1 base, the J end lost 7 bases, and 8 bases lay between the germline ends. The CDR3 is 13 amino acids. The CDR3 DNA follows: TGTGCCAGCAGTTTAGGAGAGAGGCAGCCCCAGCATTTT. It yields the protein CASSLGERQPQHF.

The gene calls are TRBV2 and TRBJ1-5, with 8 bases identical to TRBD1. Germline lookup yields CDR1 SNHLY and CDR2 FYNNEI. The CDR3 is made up of 14 amino acids. V lost 4 bases and J lost 7; bases outside the gene matches: 6. CDR3 residues: CASSGTGKGQPQHF. In DNA form, the CDR3 reads TGTGCCAGCAGTGGGACAGGGAAGGGGCAGCCCCAGCATTTT.

A single count supports this clone. The chain couples TRBV7-2 to TRBJ2-1; tentatively, D is TRBD1 (5 bases). Germline V gene data show CDR1 as SGHTA and CDR2 as FQGNSA. V was pared by 2 bases and J by 9 bases, with 8 bases between. This CDR3 comprises 12 residues. The CDR3: CASSLFTGEQFF. In DNA, the CDR3 is TGTGCCAGCAGCTTATTCACAGGTGAGCAGTTCTTC.

This chain uses TRBV19 with TRBJ2-1, with TRBD1 matching over 8 bases. V dropped 5 bases and J dropped 2; count of bases not matched to a gene: 5. The CDR3 runs 15 residues. CDR1 is LNHDA, CDR2 SQIVND, per germline (reference sequence). CDR3 in amino acids: CASSVRDRTYNEQFF. In DNA, the CDR3 is TGTGCCAGTAGTGTCCGGGACAGGACCTACAATGAGCAGTTCTTC. The variable domain in full, with the rest retrieved from reference TRBV19 and TRBJ2-1, is DGGITQSPKYLFRKEGQNVTLSCEQNLNHDAMYWYRQDPGQGLRLIYYSQIVNDFQKGDIAEGYSVSREKKESFPLTVTSAQKNPTAFYLCASSVRDRTYNEQFFGPGTRLTVL.

The chain joins TRBV4-3 to TRBJ1-2; 8 bases are a match to TRBD1. Losses at the gene ends were 0 bases for V and 5 bases for J; bases not matched to a gene: 8. Germline CDR1 reads LGHNA; CDR2 reads YSLEER. The CDR3 runs 16 residues. CDR3 amino acids: CASSQDKRTGKYGYTF. CDR3 coding DNA: TGCGCCAGCAGCCAAGATAAGAGGACAGGGAAATATGGCTACACCTTC.

V usage is TRBV18 and J usage is TRBJ2-7, with 7 bases lining up with TRBD1. This CDR3 contains 14 residues. Germline loops: CDR1 KGHSH, CDR2 LQKENI. V gave up 3 bases and J gave up 2 bases; unmatched junction bases: 4. The CDR3 bases are TGTGCCAGCTCACCGTGGGGACAGACCTACGAGCAGTACTTC. Translated: CASSPWGQTYEQYF.

The chain has TRBV4-2 and TRBJ1-6; 7 positions agree with TRBD1. The length of the CDR3 is 22 residues. Trimming cost V 0 bases and J 3 bases; bases outside gene matches: 20. The germline V gene has CDR1 LGHNA and CDR2 YNFKEQ. The CDR3 DNA reads as TGTGCCAGCAGCCAAGAAGACATTAACAGGGGCGTAACTATTATCTATAATTCACCCCTCCACTTT. The encoded protein is CASSQEDINRGVTIIYNSPLHF.

The CDR3 is CASSPQRGQGPFF. The CDR3 DNA reads as TGTGCCAGCAGCCCACAGAGGGGACAGGGGCCGTTCTTC. This chain links TRBV7-9 with TRBJ2-1, with 10 bases aligning to TRBD1. Losses at the gene ends were 5 bases for V and 15 bases for J; bases not matched to a gene: 10. The CDR3 runs 13 residues. Germline V gives CDR1 SEHNR, CDR2 FQNEAQ (reference sequence).

The chain combines TRBV5-4 with TRBJ2-1; possible D gene TRBD1, 6 bases. Looked up from germline, CDR1 is SGHNT and CDR2 is YYREEE (reference sequence). V dropped 1 base and J dropped 7 bases, with 21 bases sitting between them. CDR3 length equals 17 residues. The CDR3 region is CASSLRSGAQYMNEQFF. The CDR3 DNA reads TGTGCCAGCAGCTTGCGGTCAGGGGCGCAATACATGAATGAGCAGTTCTTC.

This chain links TRBV3-1 (or the pseudogene TRBV3-2) with TRBJ1-2; D perhaps matches TRBD1 (5 bases). V was cut by 1 base and J by 4 bases, with 25 bases left in between. The V gene's germline CDR1 is LGHDT and CDR2 YNNKEL (reference sequence). This CDR3 has 19 residues. CDR3 in DNA: TGTGCCAGCAGCCAAGGCTCTGGTTATTCTACAGGCCACCTCTATGGCTACACCTTC. The encoded protein is CASSQGSGYSTGHLYGYTF.

This clone has at least ten counts. The chain combines TRBV7-3 with TRBJ1-2; TRBD1 might be the D (6 bases). The V gene's germline CDR1 is SGHTA and CDR2 FQGTGA. The CDR3 consists of 14 residues. V was shortened by 5 bases and J by 3 bases, with 13 bases between the two germline ends. CDR3 protein: CASSIYRADYGYTF. The CDR3 nucleotides read TGTGCCAGCAGCATTTACAGGGCGGACTATGGCTACACCTTC.

This clone was found a few times. The chain couples TRBV7-8 to TRBJ1-6; possible D gene TRBD1, 6 bases. V gave up 3 bases and J gave up 0 bases, with 15 bases separating them. Germline V CDR1 and CDR2: SGHVS, FQNEAQ. This CDR3 region has 18 residues. CDR3 nucleotides: TGTGCCAGCAGCTTCGGGACCGGGACACCCTCCTATAATTCACCCCTCCACTTT. Amino acids: CASSFGTGTPSYNSPLHF.

The chain combines TRBV3-1 (or the pseudogene TRBV3-2) with TRBJ2-3, with TRBD2 matching 8 bases. This CDR3 contains 15 residues. The V segment lost 5 bases and the J segment 6 bases; nucleotides outside the gene matches: 10. CDR1 LGHDT and CDR2 YNNKEL come from the germline V gene (reference sequence). The CDR3 loop reads CASSRFGGAEDTQYF. CDR3 nucleotide sequence: TGTGCCAGCAGCAGATTCGGGGGGGCGGAGGATACGCAGTATTTT.

This chain uses TRBV4-1 with TRBJ2-4, with 9 bases fitting TRBD2. With V trimmed by 2 bases and J by 3 bases, 11 bases remained unmatched. Germline lookup yields CDR1 MGHRA and CDR2 YSYEKL. CDR3 length: 18 amino acids. CDR3 in amino acids: CASSQSASGEGGKNIQYF. In nucleotides, the CDR3 is TGCGCCAGCAGCCAATCAGCTAGCGGGGAAGGAGGCAAAAACATTCAGTACTTC.

The sample holds many counts of this clone. CDR3 protein: CASSATSGGAWNEQFF. The CDR3 nucleotides are TGTGCCAGCAGTGCAACTAGCGGGGGGGCTTGGAATGAGCAGTTCTTC. This rearrangement joins TRBV6-1 to TRBJ2-1, with TRBD2 identical over 13 bases. The CDR3 length is 16 residues. J gave up 7 bases and V 4 bases, and 7 bases lay outside the gene matches. The germline CDR1 and CDR2 sequences are MNHNS and SASEGT.

The chain's CDR3 is CASSPRSWDTQYF. CDR3 coding DNA: TGTGCCAGCTCACCGCGGAGTTGGGATACGCAGTATTTT. The chain has TRBV18 and TRBJ2-3; D gene ambiguous. This CDR3 spans 13 amino acids. Germline CDR1 and CDR2: KGHSH and LQKENI. Trimming cost V 3 bases and J 6 bases, with 10 bases left between them.

DNA of the CDR3: TGTGCCAGCAGCAAATGGGGACTAGCGGGGACTAGCACAGATACGCAGTATTTT. It encodes CASSKWGLAGTSTDTQYF. The V call is TRBV21-1, the J call TRBJ2-3; TRBD2 is taken as the D call from the table, unchecked against the DNA. TRBV21-1 is noted as a pseudogene. This CDR3 has 18 amino acids.

This chain links TRBV6-2 or TRBV6-3 with TRBJ2-1, with a possible D match to TRBD1 (5 bases). Trimming removed 3 bases at V and 15 bases at J, with 18 bases between. This CDR3 region has 13 residues. Germline CDR1 is MNHEY and CDR2 is SVGEGT. The DNA of the CDR3 is TGTGCCAGCAGTTATTTTCTCGGGCAGGGTCTGTTCTTC. Protein product: CASSYFLGQGLFF.

This clone was counted a few times. The rearrangement uses TRBV7-2 and TRBJ2-7; the D is unclear. CDR1 is SGHTA and CDR2 is FQGNSA in the germline V gene. This CDR3 has 13 residues. V lost 1 base, J lost 3 bases, and 7 bases lay in between. The CDR3 sequence: CASSLGPLYEQYF. CDR3 DNA sequence: TGTGCCAGCAGCTTAGGGCCTCTCTACGAGCAGTACTTC.

A single count supports this clone. The chain is built from TRBV2 and TRBJ2-7; 7 positions match TRBD1. The junction had 3 bases not matched to a gene; V was cut back by 5 bases and J by 2 bases. The CDR3 is made up of 13 amino acids. CDR1 is SNHLY and CDR2 is FYNNEI in the germline V gene. CDR3 region: CASSPTGAYEQYF. CDR3 nucleotides: TGTGCCAGCAGTCCAACAGGGGCCTACGAGCAGTACTTC.

A note on this clone: This may arise from a read error, as a much more abundant clone is one base away. This sample also contains other DNA sequences that code for the same CDR3. The CDR3: CASSLGQGAGNTIYF. As DNA, the CDR3 is TGTGCCAGCAGCTTAGGACAGGGGGCTGGAAACACCATATATTTT. The gene calls are TRBV11-2 and TRBJ1-3; the match to TRBD1 covers 9 bases. V was pared by 1 base and J by 2 bases, with 0 bases of the junction left unmatched. The germline V gene has CDR1 SGHAT and CDR2 FQNNGV. The CDR3 runs to 15 residues.

This sequence joins TRBV6-5 and TRBJ2-1; 9 bases are a match to TRBD1. The CDR3 has 15 residues. Germline loops: CDR1 MNHEY, CDR2 SVGAGI. Trimming cost V 0 bases and J 8 bases; bases outside gene matches: 5. The DNA for the CDR3 is TGTGCCAGCAGTTACTCGACAGGGGGTTGGGATGAGCAGTTCTTC. Residues: CASSYSTGGWDEQFF.

In nucleotides, the CDR3 is TGTGCCAGCAGCTTGGACGCAGGGGCTTTGAACACTGAAGCTTTCTTT. The encoded protein is CASSLDAGALNTEAFF. This chain links TRBV5-8 with TRBJ1-1; D possibly corresponds to TRBD1 (6 bases). The germline gives CDR1 SGHTS, CDR2 YDEGEE. The CDR3 is 16 amino acids. Trimming cost V 0 bases and J 0 bases, with 12 bases left between them.

In its sample, this clone is medium-sized. This sequence joins TRBV6-5 and TRBJ1-1; perhaps TRBD1 as D (6 bases). Germline CDR1 and CDR2: MNHEY and SVGAGI. Trimming cost V 2 bases and J 5 bases, with 12 bases left between them. The CDR3 has 14 residues. The CDR3 DNA sequence: TGTGCCAGCAGTTACATAGGGGGTCGAACTGAAGCTTTCTTT. Its translation is CASSYIGGRTEAFF.